The 7 T cell receptor beta chains presented below share a single source sample, sequenced in a study of blood T cell dynamics during melanoma immunotherapy. Regarding time point: pre-treatment baseline. The data were produced by immunoSEQ multiplex PCR, yet TCRdb's version contains in-frame clones alone and is incomplete. The sample consists of 15,000 or so clones, 70% to 90% of them appearing once. The source material was blood, sampled from a patient treated with checkpoint blockade. The source of these receptors is a human donor with melanoma.

The rearrangement joins TRBV7-9 to TRBJ2-3; TRBD1 aligns across 8 bases. This CDR3 contains 16 residues. Losses at the gene ends were 5 bases for V and 1 base for J; bases not matched to a gene: 8. Germline CDR1 SEHNR, CDR2 FQNEAQ (reference sequence). The CDR3 loop is CASSLTGAQRTDTQYF. CDR3 nucleotide sequence: TGTGCCAGCAGCCTGACAGGGGCTCAACGCACAGATACGCAGTATTTT.

This clone has more than one count but fewer than ten. The chain is built from TRBV9 and TRBJ2-7; D could derive from TRBD1 or TRBD2 (5 bases each). CDR1 is SGDLS, CDR2 YYNGEE, per germline. The CDR3 extends over 12 amino acids. The V end lost 4 bases, the J end lost 6 bases, and 11 bases lay between the germline ends. The DNA of the CDR3 is TGTGCCAGCAGCCCAGGGACGGGCGAGCAGTACTTC. Residues: CASSPGTGEQYF.

The chain joins TRBV19 to TRBJ1-1, with D maybe TRBD1 (6 bases). The CDR3 length is 15 residues. V was shortened by 7 bases and J by 1 base, with 16 bases between the two germline ends. CDR1 is LNHDA and CDR2 is SQIVND in the germline V gene (reference sequence). The CDR3, as DNA: TGTGCCAGTACCATGGGGGGACACTCGAACACTGAAGCTTTCTTT. It is translated as CASTMGGHSNTEAFF.

Written as DNA, the CDR3 is TGTGCCAGCAGGGACAGAGAAACGTACGAGCAGTACTTC. Translated: CASRDRETYEQYF. This chain uses TRBV5-4 with TRBJ2-7, with D maybe TRBD1 (6 bases). Trimming pared 5 bases from V and 4 bases from J, leaving 13 bases between. The CDR3 loop spans 13 amino acids. Germline V gene data show CDR1 as SGHNT and CDR2 as YYREEE (reference sequence).

This rearrangement joins TRBV7-2 to TRBJ1-2; D is undetermined. Trimming took off 1 base at V and 2 bases at J, with 5 bases between the two ends. The CDR3 is 13 residues long. Per germline, CDR1 SGHTA and CDR2 FQGNSA. CDR3 loop: CASSLVQNYGYTF. CDR3 DNA: TGTGCCAGCAGCTTAGTCCAGAACTATGGCTACACCTTC.

The rearrangement links TRBV19 to TRBJ2-5; the D gene is possibly TRBD1 (6 bases). The end of the DNA aligns better with TRBJ2-7, so the J call may be wrong. The germline V gene has CDR1 LNHDA and CDR2 SQIVND (reference sequence). The CDR3 spans 14 residues. CDR3 DNA: TGTGCCAGTAGTATAGACAGGGGACCCTACGAGCAGTACTTC. Residues: CASSIDRGPYEQYF.

V is TRBV5-1 and J is TRBJ2-3; 7 nucleotides align to TRBD2. CDR3 size: 14 residues. The germline V gene has CDR1 SGHRS and CDR2 YFSETQ. Losses at the gene ends were 0 bases for V and 5 bases for J; bases not matched to a gene: 3. The CDR3: CASSLGTREDTQYF. CDR3 nucleotide sequence: TGCGCCAGCAGCTTGGGGACTAGAGAAGATACGCAGTATTTT. The full variable domain, in which reference TRBV5-1 and TRBJ2-3 provide the parts outside the CDR3, is KAGVTQTPRYLIKTRGQQVTLSCSPISGHRSVSWYQQTPGQGLQFLFEYFSETQRNKGNFPGRFSGRQFSNSRSEMNVSTLELGDSALYLCASSLGTREDTQYFGPGTRLTVL.